This TCR beta chain was sequenced in a study of human T cells and chemical hapten exposure. Each CDR3 protein is one row after TCRdb ran MiXCR on the RACE reads. Of fewer than 300,000 distinct CDR3 sequences listed, about 9% were seen once; the top ten hold under 2.5%. Germline trimming cut 10 bases from V and 7 bases from J; bases unmatched to any gene: 12. The CDR3 runs 15 residues. In germline, CDR1 is SGHRS, CDR2 YFSETQ. Time point meaning: pre-sensitization, week 0. Treatment denoted: therapeutic diphenylcyclopropenone sensitization with weekly scalp DPC. The rearrangement links TRBV5-1 to TRBJ2-2, with TRBD2 matching 11 bases. The origin of this receptor is a woman in her thirties or forties with alopecia areata. Some clones in this sample may be carry-over from other donors' samples. The sequencing used whole blood, collected in connection with sensitization to the hapten diphenylcyclopropenone (DPC). The CDR3, as DNA: TGCGCCTCCAGTATAGCGGGAGGGCTCGGCGGGGAGCTGTTTTTT. This encodes CASSIAGGLGGELFF. The full variable domain, completed using reference TRBV5-1 and TRBJ2-2, is KAGVTQTPRYLIKTRGQQVTLSCSPISGHRSVSWYQQTPGQGLQFLFEYFSETQRNKGNFPGRFSGRQFSNSRSEMNVSTLELGDSALYLCASSIAGGLGGELFFGEGSRLTVL.